This T cell receptor beta chain is drawn from a study of PD-1 blockade in classical Hodgkin lymphoma. The CDR3 sequence is 15 residues long. The germline V gene encodes CDR1 SEHNR and CDR2 FQNEAQ (reference sequence). Deletions cut 5 bases from V and 6 bases from J, with 17 bases between. Each of the patients experienced relapse following autologous stem cell transplantation, and their brentuximab vedotin exposure differed. The assay was immunoSEQ multiplex PCR, and TCRdb's table has in-frame clones only and misses some. The sample lists tens of thousands of clones; 70% to 90% were seen once. This material consisted of peripheral blood mononuclear cells (PBMCs), taken before the second cycle of nivolumab. The rearrangement links TRBV7-9 to TRBJ1-5, with D possibly TRBD1 on 6 matching bases. The sequence was collected from a human donor with classical Hodgkin lymphoma. The CDR3 DNA is TGTGCCAGCAGCGAGGAGGGGGGAGAAGTTCAGCCCCAGCATTTT. It encodes CASSEEGGEVQPQHF.